Here is one T cell receptor beta chain with its context. Its antigen is still unknown. Germline V gene lookup returns CDR1 GTSNPN and CDR2 SVGIG (reference sequence). The trim removed 0 bases at V and 3 bases at J, leaving 14 bases unmatched. CDR3 size: 19 residues. Amplification used 60 Vbeta primers and 13 Jbeta primers. Only in-frame clones appear in the TCRdb table, and some are missing; sequencing was by immunoSEQ multiplex PCR. The table has 150,000 to 200,000 clones, roughly 75% seen once. The entry originates in a study of cytomegalovirus exposure and HLA in healthy donors. Findings and limits, study-wide: TRBV6-2, TRBV6-3 and some other V segments were unresolvable in 87-base-pair reads. Fewer N-insertions than the approximately 700-donor mean were reportedly shown by an Asian-associated ancestry cluster in a later analysis.

The chain links TRBV30 to TRBJ1-6; TRBD1 matches 7 bases. The origin of this receptor is a woman aged 25 to 45 in good health and CMV-seronegative. Sequenced input: PBMCs. This chain's CDR3 is CAWSVRGDSASYYNSPLHF. The CDR3 coding sequence is TGTGCCTGGAGTGTACGAGGGGACAGCGCGTCTTACTATAATTCACCCCTCCACTTT.